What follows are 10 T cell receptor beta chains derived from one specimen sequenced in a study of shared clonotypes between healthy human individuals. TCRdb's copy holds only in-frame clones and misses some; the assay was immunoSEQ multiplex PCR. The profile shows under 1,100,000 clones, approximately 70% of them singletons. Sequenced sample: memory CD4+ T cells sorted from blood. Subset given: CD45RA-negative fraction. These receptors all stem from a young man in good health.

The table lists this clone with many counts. CDR3 bases: TGCGCCAGCTCCAAGGGGACTAGCGGGGGGGGCGAGCAGTACTTC. Amino acid sequence: CASSKGTSGGGEQYF. The chain is built from TRBV5-1 and TRBJ2-7; 16 nucleotides align to TRBD2. The germline V gene has CDR1 SGHRS and CDR2 YFSETQ. The CDR3 loop spans 15 amino acids. V dropped 7 bases and J dropped 6; count of bases not matched to a gene: 7. Supplemented by reference TRBV5-1 and TRBJ2-7, the full variable domain reads KAGVTQTPRYLIKTRGQQVTLSCSPISGHRSVSWYQQTPGQGLQFLFEYFSETQRNKGNFPGRFSGRQFSNSRSEMNVSTLELGDSALYLCASSKGTSGGGEQYFGPGTRLTVT.

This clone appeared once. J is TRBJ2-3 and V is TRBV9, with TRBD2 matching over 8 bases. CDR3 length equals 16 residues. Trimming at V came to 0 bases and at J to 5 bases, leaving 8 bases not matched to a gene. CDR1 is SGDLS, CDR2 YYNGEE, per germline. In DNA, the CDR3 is TGTGCCAGCAGCGTAGACGGGGGGGCCGAGGTAGATACGCAGTATTTT. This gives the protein CASSVDGGAEVDTQYF.

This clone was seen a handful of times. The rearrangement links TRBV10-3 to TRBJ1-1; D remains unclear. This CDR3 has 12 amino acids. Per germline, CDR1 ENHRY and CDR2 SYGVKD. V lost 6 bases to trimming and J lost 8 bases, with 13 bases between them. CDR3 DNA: TGTGCCATCAGCCAAGGAGGGTCAGAAGCTTTCTTT. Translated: CAISQGGSEAFF.

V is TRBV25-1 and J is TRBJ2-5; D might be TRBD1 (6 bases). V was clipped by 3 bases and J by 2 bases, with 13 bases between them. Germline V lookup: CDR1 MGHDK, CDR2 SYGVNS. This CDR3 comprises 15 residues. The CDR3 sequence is CASSDPRQVQETQYF. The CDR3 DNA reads TGTGCCAGCAGTGATCCCCGACAGGTTCAAGAGACCCAGTACTTC.

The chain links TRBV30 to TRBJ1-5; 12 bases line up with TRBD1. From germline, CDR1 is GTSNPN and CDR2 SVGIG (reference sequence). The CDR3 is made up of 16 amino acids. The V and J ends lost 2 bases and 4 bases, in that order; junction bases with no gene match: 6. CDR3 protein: CAWSRDRGQGNQPQHF. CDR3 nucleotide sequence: TGTGCCTGGAGTAGGGACAGGGGGCAAGGAAATCAGCCCCAGCATTTT.

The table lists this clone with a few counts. As DNA, the CDR3 is TGTGCCAGCAGCTGGGATCTTTCGGGGGAGCTGTTTTTT. Translating gives CASSWDLSGELFF. The V gene is TRBV11-2, the J gene TRBJ2-2; D unclear. V gave up 4 bases and J gave up 8 bases, with 11 bases separating them. The CDR3 covers 13 residues. CDR1 and CDR2 (germline): SGHAT, FQNNGV.

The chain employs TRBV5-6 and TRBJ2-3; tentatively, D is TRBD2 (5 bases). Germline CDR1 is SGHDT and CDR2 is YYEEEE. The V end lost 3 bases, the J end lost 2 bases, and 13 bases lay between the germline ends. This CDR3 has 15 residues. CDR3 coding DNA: TGTGCCAGCAGCTACGGACTGCCTCACACAGATACGCAGTATTTT. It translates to CASSYGLPHTDTQYF.

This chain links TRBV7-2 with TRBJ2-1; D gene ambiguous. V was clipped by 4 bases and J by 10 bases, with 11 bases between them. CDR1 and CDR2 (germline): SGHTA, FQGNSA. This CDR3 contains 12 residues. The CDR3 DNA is TGTGCCAGCAGCTCCTTATCCGCGGAGCAGTTCTTC. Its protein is CASSSLSAEQFF.

The CDR3 reads CASSGTSGYGETQYF. The CDR3 region has the DNA TGTGCCAGCTCCGGGACTAGCGGGTACGGAGAGACCCAGTACTTC. The chain employs TRBV18 and TRBJ2-5; 12 bases align to TRBD2. Per germline, CDR1 KGHSH and CDR2 LQKENI. J gave up 4 bases and V 6 bases, and 6 bases lay outside the gene matches. This CDR3 has 15 residues.

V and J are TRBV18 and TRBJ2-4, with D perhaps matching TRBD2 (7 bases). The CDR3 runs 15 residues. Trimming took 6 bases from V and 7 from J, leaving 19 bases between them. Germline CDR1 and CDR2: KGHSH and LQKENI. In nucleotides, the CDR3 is TGTGCCAGCTCCCGTACGGGGGGCGCGTCGAACATTCAGTACTTC. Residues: CASSRTGGASNIQYF.